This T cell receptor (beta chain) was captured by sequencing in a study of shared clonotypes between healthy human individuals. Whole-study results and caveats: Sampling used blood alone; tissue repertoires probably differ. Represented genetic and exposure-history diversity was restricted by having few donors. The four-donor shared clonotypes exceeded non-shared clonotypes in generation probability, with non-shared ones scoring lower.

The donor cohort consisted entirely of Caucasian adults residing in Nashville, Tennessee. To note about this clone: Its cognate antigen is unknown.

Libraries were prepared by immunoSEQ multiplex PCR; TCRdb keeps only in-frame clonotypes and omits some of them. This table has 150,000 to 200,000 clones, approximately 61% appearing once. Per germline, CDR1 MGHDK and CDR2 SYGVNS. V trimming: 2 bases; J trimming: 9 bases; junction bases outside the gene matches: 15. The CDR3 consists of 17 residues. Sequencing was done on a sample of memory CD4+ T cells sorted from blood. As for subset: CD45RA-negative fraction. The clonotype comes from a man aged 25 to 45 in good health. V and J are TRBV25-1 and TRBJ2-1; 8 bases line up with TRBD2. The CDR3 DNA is TGTGCCAGCAGTGAAAAATTGGAAACGGGAGGGAGGAGTGAGCAGTTCTTC. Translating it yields CASSEKLETGGRSEQFF.